Shown below are 13 T cell receptor beta chains from a single sample sequenced in a study of blood T cell repertoires in COVID-19. The repertoire was sequenced with immunoSEQ multiplex PCR; TCRdb's copy has only in-frame clones and lacks some. Of more than 400,000 clones in the sample, 70% to 90% are singletons; the top ten hold 3% to 3.5%. The sample comprised peripheral blood. Source of these receptors: a human donor in a cohort sampled during active COVID-19.

The chain carries TRBV9 and TRBJ2-5; 10 nucleotides agree with TRBD2. V shed 4 bases and J 2 bases; nucleotides not matched to a gene: 5. This CDR3 is 15 amino acids long. Germline CDR1 reads SGDLS; CDR2 reads YYNGEE. CDR3 region: CASSIGLAEQETQYF. The CDR3 bases are TGTGCCAGCAGCATAGGACTAGCGGAACAAGAGACCCAGTACTTC.

This chain joins TRBV6-1 and TRBJ2-1, with TRBD2 identical over 11 bases. V was pared by 0 bases and J by 11 bases, with 6 bases of the junction left unmatched. Germline CDR1 and CDR2: MNHNS and SASEGT. The CDR3 is 15 residues long. Here the CDR3 reads CASSEASLTSGKQFF. The CDR3 coding sequence is TGTGCCAGCAGTGAAGCCTCACTGACTAGCGGGAAGCAGTTCTTC.

As for this clone: The same CDR3 is also encoded by other DNA sequences in this sample. The chain employs TRBV7-9 and TRBJ2-1; D is perhaps TRBD2 (5 bases). Germline V lookup: CDR1 SEHNR, CDR2 FQNEAQ (reference sequence). The CDR3 extends over 14 amino acids. The germline V and J ends were trimmed by 1 base and 4 bases, with 8 bases remaining between them. The CDR3: CASSLGGQYNEQFF. For the CDR3, the DNA is TGTGCCAGCAGCTTAGGCGGGCAATACAATGAGCAGTTCTTC.

J is TRBJ1-5 and V is TRBV28; possibly TRBD1 for D (5 bases). V was clipped by 8 bases and J by 2 bases, with 16 bases between them. Germline V gene sequence: CDR1 MDHEN, CDR2 SYDVKM. There are 15 residues in the CDR3. For the CDR3, the DNA is TGTGCCAGCCACTCTCAGGGATTAGGCAATCAGCCCCAGCATTTT. This codes for CASHSQGLGNQPQHF.

The gene calls are TRBV5-5 and TRBJ2-1; TRBD1 matches 10 bases. The junction had 4 bases not matched to a gene; V was cut back by 6 bases and J by 4 bases. This CDR3 has 14 residues. Germline lookup yields CDR1 SGHKS and CDR2 YYEKEE (reference sequence). The CDR3, as DNA: TGTGCCAGCACCATGGGACAGGGGTACAATGAGCAGTTCTTC. Translating gives CASTMGQGYNEQFF.

CDR3 in DNA: TGTGCCAGCAGCTTATGGCAGGGTAGCTCCTACGAGCAGTACTTC. The encoded protein is CASSLWQGSSYEQYF. The V and J genes are TRBV11-2 and TRBJ2-7; D may be TRBD1 (5 bases). Germline CDR1 reads SGHAT; CDR2 reads FQNNGV. V was clipped by 2 bases and J by 0 bases, with 11 bases between them. This CDR3 has 15 residues.

The gene calls are TRBV19 and TRBJ2-1, with D possibly matching TRBD2 (6 bases). This CDR3 region has 14 residues. Looked up from germline, CDR1 is LNHDA and CDR2 is SQIVND (reference sequence). V lost 7 bases and J 4 bases, leaving 14 bases between the germline ends. In DNA form, the CDR3 reads TGTGCCAGTAAAACGGCCAGCGGGTACAATGAGCAGTTCTTC. This sequence encodes CASKTASGYNEQFF.

This clone occurred a few times. V is TRBV29-1 and J is TRBJ1-2; no reliable D call. This CDR3 spans 11 amino acids. Per germline, CDR1 SQVTM and CDR2 ANQGSEA. Deletions cut 4 bases from V and 14 bases from J, with 17 bases between. The CDR3 nucleotides read TGCAGCGTTGTGAGGCCGGCGGTCGTGACCTTC. Residues: CSVVRPAVVTF.

The V gene is TRBV4-3, the J gene TRBJ2-3, with 9 bases identical to TRBD2. J was trimmed by 2 bases and V by 4 bases; bases with no gene match: 16. CDR1 and CDR2 from the germline V gene are LGHNA and YSLEER. The length of the CDR3 is 19 residues. The CDR3 sequence is CASSLRGPGVAGDTDTQYF. The DNA for the CDR3 is TGCGCCAGCAGCCTTCGGGGGCCTGGGGTAGCGGGAGACACAGATACGCAGTATTTT.

The genes are TRBV7-2 and TRBJ1-2; tentative D call: TRBD1 (5 bases). The CDR3 has 14 residues. The germline V gene has CDR1 SGHTA and CDR2 FQGNSA. V was pared by 5 bases and J by 5 bases, with 15 bases between. The CDR3 region is CASSPAGDGYGYTF. CDR3 in DNA: TGTGCCAGCAGCCCCGCGGGGGATGGGTATGGCTACACCTTC.

The chain is built from TRBV28 and TRBJ2-1, with TRBD1 matching over 7 bases. The germline V gene has CDR1 MDHEN and CDR2 SYDVKM. Losses at the gene ends were 6 bases for V and 8 bases for J; bases not matched to a gene: 7. The CDR3 is 13 residues long. The CDR3 nucleotides read TGTGCCAGCAGAACCACAGGGGTGGATGAGCAGTTCTTC. It specifies CASRTTGVDEQFF.

The rearrangement links TRBV6-6 to TRBJ1-2; no definite D call. This CDR3 region has 16 residues. Germline-derived CDR1 and CDR2 are MNHNY and SVGAGI (reference sequence). V lost 2 bases and J 6 bases, leaving 19 bases between the germline ends. The CDR3 protein is CASSYQQIPSENGYTF. The CDR3 nucleotides are TGTGCCAGCAGTTACCAGCAGATTCCGTCGGAGAATGGCTACACCTTC.

This clone was seen a handful of times. The V gene is TRBV27, the J gene TRBJ2-7; D unclear. V lost 2 bases and J lost 4, with 3 bases in between. Germline CDR1 and CDR2: MNHEY and SMNVEV (reference sequence). This CDR3 spans 11 amino acids. CDR3: CASSLPYEQYF. CDR3 DNA: TGTGCCAGCAGTTTACCGTACGAGCAGTACTTC.